This record concerns one T cell receptor (beta chain) sequence. Its target is unknown. TCRdb reprocessed the 5' RACE reads with MiXCR, giving one entry per CDR3 protein. The sample lists just over 350,000 distinct CDR3 sequences, approximately 22% seen once, with roughly 13% in the top ten. The CDR3 is 15 residues long. This entry belongs to a study of CD8 T cells in ankylosing spondylitis. Notes on the study in general: The clones that were linked to disease were reported to be significantly enriched in matched synovial fluid samples from ankylosing spondylitis patients. Disease-linked clones were CD8+ and relatively rare in peripheral blood.

The source material was blood, either unsorted or a sorted T cell fraction (not recorded which). This clonotype originated in a male donor with ankylosing spondylitis or in good health (not recorded which). This chain connects TRBV21-1 to TRBJ2-7; the table gives TRBD1 as D, unverified against the DNA. TRBV21-1 is an annotated pseudogene. The CDR3 is CASSARDTGSYEQYF. Here the CDR3 DNA reads TGTGCCAGCAGCGCCCGGGACACCGGCTCCTACGAGCAGTACTTC.